Listed here is a single T cell receptor (beta chain). This sample stems from a study of T cell responses to AZD1222 COVID-19 vaccine. Repertoires were generated with immunoSEQ multiplex PCR, while TCRdb's copy carries only in-frame clones and drops some. The data contain some 84,000 clones, 75% to 90% of them singletons. This CDR3 contains 15 residues. V was clipped by 2 bases and J by 4 bases, with 14 bases between them. The germline V gene encodes CDR1 MGHDK and CDR2 SYGVNS. The specimen comprised peripheral blood, sampled 28 days after the second AZD1222 dose. The TCR originated in an adult who received the AZD1222 COVID-19 vaccine. The V call is TRBV25-1, the J call TRBJ1-2, with TRBD1 as a possible D gene (5 bases). Written as DNA, the CDR3 is TGTGCCAGCAGTGAAGGGAGTAGGACATCCTATGGCTACACCTTC. Translation gives CASSEGSRTSYGYTF.